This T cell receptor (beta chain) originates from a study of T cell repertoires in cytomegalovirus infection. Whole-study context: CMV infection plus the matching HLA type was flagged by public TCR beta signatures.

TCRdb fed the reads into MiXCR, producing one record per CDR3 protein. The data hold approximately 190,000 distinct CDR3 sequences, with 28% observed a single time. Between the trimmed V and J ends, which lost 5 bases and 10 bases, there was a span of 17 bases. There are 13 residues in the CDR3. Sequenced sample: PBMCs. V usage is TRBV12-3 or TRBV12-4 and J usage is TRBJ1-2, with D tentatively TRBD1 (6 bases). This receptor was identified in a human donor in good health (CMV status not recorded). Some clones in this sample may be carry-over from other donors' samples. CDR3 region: CASSVKGVNDYTF. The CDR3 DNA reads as TGTGCCAGCAGTGTAAAGGGGGTGAATGACTACACCTTC.